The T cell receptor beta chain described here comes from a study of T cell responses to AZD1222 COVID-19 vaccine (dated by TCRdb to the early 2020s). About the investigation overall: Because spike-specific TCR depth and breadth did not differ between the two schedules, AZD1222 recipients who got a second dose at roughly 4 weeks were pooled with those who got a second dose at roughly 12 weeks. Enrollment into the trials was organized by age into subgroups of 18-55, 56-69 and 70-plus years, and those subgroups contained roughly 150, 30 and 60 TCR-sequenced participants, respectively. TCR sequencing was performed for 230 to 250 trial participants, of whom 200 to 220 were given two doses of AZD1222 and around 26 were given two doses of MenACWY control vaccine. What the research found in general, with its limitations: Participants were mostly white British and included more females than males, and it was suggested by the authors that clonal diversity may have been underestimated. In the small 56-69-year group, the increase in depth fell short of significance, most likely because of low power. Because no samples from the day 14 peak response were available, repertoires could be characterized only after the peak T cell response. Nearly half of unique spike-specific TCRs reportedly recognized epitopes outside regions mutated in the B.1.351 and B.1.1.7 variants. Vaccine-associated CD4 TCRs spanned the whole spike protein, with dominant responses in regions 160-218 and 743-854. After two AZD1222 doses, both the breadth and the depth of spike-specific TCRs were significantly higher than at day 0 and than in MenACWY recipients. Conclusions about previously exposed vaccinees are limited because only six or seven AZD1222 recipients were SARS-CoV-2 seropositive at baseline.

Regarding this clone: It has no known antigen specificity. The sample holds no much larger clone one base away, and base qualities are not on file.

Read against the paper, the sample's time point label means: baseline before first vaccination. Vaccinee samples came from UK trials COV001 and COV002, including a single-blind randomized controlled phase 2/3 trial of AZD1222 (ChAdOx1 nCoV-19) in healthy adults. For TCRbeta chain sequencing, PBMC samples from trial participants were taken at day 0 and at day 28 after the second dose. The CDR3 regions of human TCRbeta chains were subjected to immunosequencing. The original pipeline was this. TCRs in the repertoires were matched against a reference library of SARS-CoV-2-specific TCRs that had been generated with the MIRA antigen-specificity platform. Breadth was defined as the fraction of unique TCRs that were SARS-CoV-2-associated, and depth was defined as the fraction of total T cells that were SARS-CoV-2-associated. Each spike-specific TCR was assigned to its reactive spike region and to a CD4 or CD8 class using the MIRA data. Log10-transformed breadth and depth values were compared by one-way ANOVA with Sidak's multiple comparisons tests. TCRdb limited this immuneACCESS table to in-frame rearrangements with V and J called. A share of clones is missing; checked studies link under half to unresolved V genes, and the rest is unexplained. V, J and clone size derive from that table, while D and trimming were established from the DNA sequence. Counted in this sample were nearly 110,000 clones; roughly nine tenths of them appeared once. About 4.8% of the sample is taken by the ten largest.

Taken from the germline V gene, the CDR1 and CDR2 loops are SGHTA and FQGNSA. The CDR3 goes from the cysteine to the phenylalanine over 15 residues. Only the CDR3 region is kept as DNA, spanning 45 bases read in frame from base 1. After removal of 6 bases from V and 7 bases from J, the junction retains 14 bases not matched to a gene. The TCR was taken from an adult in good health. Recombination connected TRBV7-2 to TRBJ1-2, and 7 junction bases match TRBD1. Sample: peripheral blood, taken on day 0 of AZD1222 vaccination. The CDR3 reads CASSAAGTAVGGYTF. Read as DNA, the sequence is TGTGCCAGCAGTGCAGCCGGGACAGCTGTCGGTGGCTACACCTTC.